These T cell receptor beta chains were read from a single sample in a study of cytomegalovirus exposure and HLA in healthy donors. TCRdb keeps only in-frame clones here, not all; method: immunoSEQ multiplex PCR. The sample consists of fewer than 110,000 clones, 60% to 80% of them appearing once. The material sequenced was PBMCs. Receptors originate from a man between 18 and 35 years old in good health and CMV-seronegative. The CDR3 runs from the conserved cysteine through the conserved F or W. D genes are given only for firm matches. Size is stated for part of the rows, as once, few or many counts, or as a class when the clone is expanded.

j_call d_call v_call clone_size cdr3_nt cdr3_aa
TRBJ1-2 TRBD1 TRBV6-5 NA TGTGCCAGCAGTCCCAGTGGGACAGTTAACTATGGCTACACCTTC CASSPSGTVNYGYTF
TRBJ2-3 NA TRBV6-1 NA TGTGCCAGCAGTGCAACGCCCGGGTTATGGGGCTTAAGCACAGATACGCAGTATTTT CASSATPGLWGLSTDTQYF
TRBJ1-5 NA TRBV6-6 few TGTGCCAGCAGTTACTTGGCTGCCGAGGATCAGCCCCAGCATTTT CASSYLAAEDQPQHF
TRBJ2-7 TRBD2 TRBV6-1 NA TGTGCCAGCAGTGTCGGACTAGCGGGGTACTACGAGCAGTACTTC CASSVGLAGYYEQYF
TRBJ2-5 TRBD1 TRBV5-1 NA TGCGCCAGCAGCTCGAATACAGGGGATGAGACCCAGTACTTC CASSSNTGDETQYF
TRBJ2-1 TRBD1 TRBV2 once TGTGCCAGCAGTGGGGACAGGGGTTTGCGTGAGCAGTTCTTC CASSGDRGLREQFF
TRBJ1-3 NA TRBV19 NA TGTGCCAGTAGTCTTCCTACAGGGACGGGAAACACCATATATTTT CASSLPTGTGNTIYF
TRBJ2-3 TRBD2 TRBV4-2 NA TGTGCCAGCAGCCAAGAGCGGGGGGGCCAAGATACGCAGTATTTT CASSQERGGQDTQYF
TRBJ1-1 TRBD1 TRBV6-1 NA TGTGCCAGCAGGACCGGACAGGTCACTGAAGCTTTCTTT CASRTGQVTEAFF
TRBJ2-5 NA TRBV7-2 NA TGTGCCAGCAGCCCTATCCTTAGGGGGTCCCAGTACTTC CASSPILRGSQYF
TRBJ2-3 TRBD2 TRBV7-2 NA TGTGCCAGCAGCTTGGGGGGGTTGGGGGATACGCAGTATTTT CASSLGGLGDTQYF
TRBJ2-2 NA TRBV29-1 NA TGCAGCGTTGCCTCACACCCGGGCACCGGGGAGCTGTTTTTT CSVASHPGTGELFF
TRBJ1-5 NA TRBV19 NA TGTGCCAGTAGTATAGCTACGGGGCAGCCCCAGCATTTT CASSIATGQPQHF
TRBJ2-7 TRBD2 TRBV6-5 NA TGTGCCAGCAGGGGGACTAGCGGGGTCGGCGAGCAGTACTTC CASRGTSGVGEQYF
TRBJ2-3 TRBD1 TRBV7-2 NA TGTGCCAGCAGCTGGGACAGGGCTACAGATACGCAGTATTTT CASSWDRATDTQYF
TRBJ2-5 TRBD2 TRBV28 NA TGTGCCAGCAGTTCTAGCGGGGGGCCTCAAGAGACCCAGTACTTC CASSSSGGPQETQYF
TRBJ1-1 NA TRBV28 NA TGTGCCAGCAGTTTAATCGACAATTCGAACACTGAAGCTTTCTTT CASSLIDNSNTEAFF
TRBJ1-4 TRBD1 TRBV5-4 NA TGTGCCAGCAGCCCAGGGGGCGCGGACGAAAAACTGTTTTTT CASSPGGADEKLFF
TRBJ2-7 TRBD1 TRBV4-1 NA TGCGCCAGCAGCCAATTCCAGGGGACAGCCGACCGGCAGTACTTC CASSQFQGTADRQYF
TRBJ2-1 NA TRBV21-1 NA TGCGGGGGAGCCCTCTCCTACAATGAGCAGTTCTTC CGGALSYNEQFF
TRBJ2-5 TRBD2 TRBV5-6 NA TGTGCCAGCAGCCAAGTAGCGGGACACCAAGAGACCCAGTACTTC CASSQVAGHQETQYF
TRBJ1-4 NA TRBV9 NA TGTGCCAGCAGCGTAGGGCAGGGGAATGAAAAACTGTTTTTT CASSVGQGNEKLFF
TRBJ2-3 TRBD1 TRBV15 few TGTGCCACCAGCAGAGGGTCTGGACAGGGGGAATCATCAGATACGCAGTATTTT CATSRGSGQGESSDTQYF
TRBJ1-2 TRBD1 TRBV12-5 few TGTGCTAGTGGTTTGGGTCAGGGGGTGGGTGGCTACACCTTC CASGLGQGVGGYTF
TRBJ2-1 TRBD2 TRBV9 NA TGTGCCAGCAGCGGCGACCCTAGCGGGGGTTACAATGAGCAGTTCTTC CASSGDPSGGYNEQFF
TRBJ2-7 TRBD2 TRBV7-2 NA TGTGCCAGCAGCCAAACTAGCGGGGGGCTCTACGAGCAGTACTTC CASSQTSGGLYEQYF
TRBJ2-2 NA TRBV19 NA TGTGCCAGTAGTATTAGAGACACCGGGGAGCTGTTTTTT CASSIRDTGELFF
TRBJ1-4 NA TRBV6-5 NA TGTGCCAGCCGTATCGGACAGAGAATTAATGAAAAACTGTTTTTT CASRIGQRINEKLFF
TRBJ2-1 NA TRBV5-4 NA TGTGCCAGCAGCAAGACAGCAAGCAATGAGCAGTTCTTC CASSKTASNEQFF
TRBJ2-7 NA TRBV5-5 NA TGTGCCAGCAGTTCAGACAGCACCAAGTACGAGCAGTACTTC CASSSDSTKYEQYF
TRBJ1-2 NA TRBV5-6 NA TGTGCCAGCAGCGCAAATTTAATAGCTAACTATGGCTACACCTTC CASSANLIANYGYTF
TRBJ1-4 NA TRBV5-4 NA TGTGCCAGCAGCTTGGGGCAGTTTAATGAAAAACTGTTTTTT CASSLGQFNEKLFF
TRBJ1-6 TRBD1 TRBV4-3 NA TGCACCAGCAGCCAAGACCCGGGACAGTTCGGAGGCTCACCCCTCCACTTT CTSSQDPGQFGGSPLHF
TRBJ2-7 TRBD2 TRBV9 NA TGTGCCAGCAGCGCTGCAGCGGGGGGGCTGGTCGAGCAGTACTTC CASSAAAGGLVEQYF
TRBJ1-2 NA TRBV16 NA TGTGCCAGCAGCCGGCAGGCTGACTATGGCTACACCTTC CASSRQADYGYTF
TRBJ1-6 NA TRBV6-1 few TGTGCCAGCGGTCCTGGGCGGACTATTAATTCACCCCTCCACTTT CASGPGRTINSPLHF
TRBJ2-2 TRBD2 TRBV7-9 NA TGTGCCAGCAGCTCCACGGGAGGGATAACCGGGGAGCTGTTTTTT CASSSTGGITGELFF
TRBJ1-1 TRBD1 TRBV5-6 NA TGTGCCAGCAGCTTTGGGACAGGGTTTGGCTCTGAAGCCTTCTTT CASSFGTGFGSEAFF
TRBJ1-5 TRBD1 TRBV7-9 NA TGTGCCAGCAGCTTAGGAGGCAGGGGGGCCCAGCCCCAGCATTTT CASSLGGRGAQPQHF
TRBJ1-6 TRBD1 TRBV7-3 NA TGTGCCAGCAGAAAGACAGGGGAGCCTAATTCACCCCTCCACTTT CASRKTGEPNSPLHF